The clone carrying this T cell receptor beta chain was found a few times. Its antigen is unidentified. The record originates from a study of blood T cells in healthy people across ages. Overall study findings and caveats: Researchers judged that diversity estimates from one million T cells fell short of true values.

The germline gives CDR1 MNHEY, CDR2 SVGAGI. CDR3 length: 14 amino acids. The ends lost 5 bases at V and 9 bases at J; junction bases unmatched: 10. A sample-barcoded 5' primer and a J-beta primer mix were used in a second PCR of about 6 to 11 cycles. Each cDNA molecule, via a template-switch adaptor with 12 random nucleotides, was tagged. Each sample provided no less than 2.5 million CDR3-containing paired-end reads. TCRdb re-derived calls from the 5' RACE reads in MiXCR, one entry per CDR3 protein. The table lists 1.4 million or so distinct CDR3 sequences, under 55% of them singletons. The sequenced sample consisted of blood. This TCR was sampled from a woman between 18 and 30 years old in good health. The V and J genes are TRBV6-5 and TRBJ2-3, with 8 bases identical to TRBD2. The CDR3 DNA reads as TGTGCCAGCAGTACGGGACTAGGGGCTAGGACGCAGTATTTT. It specifies CASSTGLGARTQYF.